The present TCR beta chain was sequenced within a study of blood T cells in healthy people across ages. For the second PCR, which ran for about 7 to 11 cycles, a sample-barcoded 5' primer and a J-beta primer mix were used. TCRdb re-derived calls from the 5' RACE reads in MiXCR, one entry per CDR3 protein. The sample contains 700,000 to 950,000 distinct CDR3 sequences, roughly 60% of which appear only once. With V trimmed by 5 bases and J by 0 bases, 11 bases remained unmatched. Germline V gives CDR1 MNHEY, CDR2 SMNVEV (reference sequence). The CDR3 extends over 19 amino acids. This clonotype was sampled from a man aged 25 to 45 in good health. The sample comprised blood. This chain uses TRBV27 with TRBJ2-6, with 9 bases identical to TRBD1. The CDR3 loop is CASSHMGQGLLSGANVLTF. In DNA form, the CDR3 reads TGTGCCAGCAGTCATATGGGACAGGGCTTACTCTCTGGGGCCAACGTCCTGACTTTC. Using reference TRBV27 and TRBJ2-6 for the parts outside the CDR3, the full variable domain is EAQVTQNPRYLITVTGKKLTVTCSQNMNHEYMSWYRQDPGLGLRQIYYSMNVEVTDKGDVPEGYKVSRKEKRNFPLILESPSPNQTSLYFCASSHMGQGLLSGANVLTFGAGSRLTVL.